Shown below are 3 T cell receptor beta chains from a single sample sequenced in a study of blood T cell repertoires in COVID-19. Only in-frame clones appear in the TCRdb table, and some are missing; sequencing was by immunoSEQ multiplex PCR. The sample carries about 84,000 clones, around 80% recorded once. Material: peripheral blood. The receptors come from a man between 70 and 80 years old with acute or convalescent COVID-19.

V is TRBV14 and J is TRBJ2-1; tentatively, D is TRBD1 (5 bases). Trimming took 3 bases from V and 4 from J, leaving 13 bases between them. Germline CDR1 SGHDN, CDR2 FVKESK. The CDR3 runs to 15 residues. As DNA, the CDR3 is TGTGCCAGCAGCCAGGGTTCGCAGGGTTACAATGAGCAGTTCTTC. Protein product: CASSQGSQGYNEQFF.

The chain couples TRBV28 to TRBJ1-4, with 7 bases that match TRBD1. CDR1 is MDHEN and CDR2 is SYDVKM in the germline V gene. The CDR3 is made up of 15 amino acids. The ends lost 4 bases at V and 8 bases at J; junction bases unmatched: 10. CDR3 residues: CASSSYTGDGEKLFF. The CDR3 bases are TGTGCCAGCAGTTCTTATACAGGGGACGGGGAAAAACTGTTTTTT.

The chain carries TRBV20-1 and TRBJ1-3; 9 bases match TRBD1. Germline CDR1 DFQATT, CDR2 SNEGSKA (reference sequence). The CDR3 contains 15 residues. The junction had 5 bases not matched to a gene; V was cut back by 3 bases and J by 2 bases. CDR3: CSASMDRGTGNTIYF. CDR3 DNA sequence: TGCAGTGCTAGTATGGACAGGGGAACTGGAAACACCATATATTTT.